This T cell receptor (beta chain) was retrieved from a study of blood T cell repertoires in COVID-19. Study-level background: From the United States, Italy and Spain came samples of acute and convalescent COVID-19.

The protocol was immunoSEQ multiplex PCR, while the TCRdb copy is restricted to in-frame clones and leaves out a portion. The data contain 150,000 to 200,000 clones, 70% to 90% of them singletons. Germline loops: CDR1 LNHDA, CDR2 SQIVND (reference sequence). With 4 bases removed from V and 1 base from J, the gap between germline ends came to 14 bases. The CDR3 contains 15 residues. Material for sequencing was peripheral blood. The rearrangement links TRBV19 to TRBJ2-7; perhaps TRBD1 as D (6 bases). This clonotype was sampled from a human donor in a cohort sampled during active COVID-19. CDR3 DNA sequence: TGTGCCAGTAGTACTCGACAGGCTGCTTCCTACGAGCAGTACTTC. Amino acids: CASSTRQAASYEQYF.